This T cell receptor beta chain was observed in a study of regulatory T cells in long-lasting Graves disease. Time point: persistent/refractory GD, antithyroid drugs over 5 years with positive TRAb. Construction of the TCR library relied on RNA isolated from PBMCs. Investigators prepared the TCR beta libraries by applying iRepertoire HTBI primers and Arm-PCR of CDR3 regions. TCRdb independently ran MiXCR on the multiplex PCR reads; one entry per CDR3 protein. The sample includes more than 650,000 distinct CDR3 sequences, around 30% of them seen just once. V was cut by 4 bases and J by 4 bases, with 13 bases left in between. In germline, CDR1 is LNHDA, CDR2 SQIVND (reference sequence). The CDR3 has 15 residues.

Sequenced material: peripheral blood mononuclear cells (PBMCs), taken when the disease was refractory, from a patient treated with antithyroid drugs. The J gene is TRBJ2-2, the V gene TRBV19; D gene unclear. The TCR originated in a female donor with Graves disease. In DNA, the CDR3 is TGTGCCAGTAGTAGGGGTATGATCGGCACCGGGGAGCTGTTTTTT. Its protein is CASSRGMIGTGELFF.